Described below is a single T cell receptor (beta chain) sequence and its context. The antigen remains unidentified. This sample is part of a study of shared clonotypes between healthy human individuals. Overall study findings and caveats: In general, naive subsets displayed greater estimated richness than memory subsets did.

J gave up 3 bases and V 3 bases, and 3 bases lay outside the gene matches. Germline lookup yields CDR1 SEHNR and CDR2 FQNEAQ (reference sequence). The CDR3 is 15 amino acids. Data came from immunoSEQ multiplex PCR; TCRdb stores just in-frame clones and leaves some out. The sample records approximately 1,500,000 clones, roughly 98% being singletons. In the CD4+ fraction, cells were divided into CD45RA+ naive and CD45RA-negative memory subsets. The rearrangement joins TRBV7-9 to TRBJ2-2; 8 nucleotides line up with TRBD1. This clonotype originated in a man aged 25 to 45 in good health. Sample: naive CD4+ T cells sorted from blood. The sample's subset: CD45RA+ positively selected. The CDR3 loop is CASSFGTGYTGELFF. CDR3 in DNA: TGTGCCAGCAGCTTCGGGACAGGATACACCGGGGAGCTGTTTTTT. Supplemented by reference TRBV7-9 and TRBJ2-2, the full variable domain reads DTGVSQNPRHKITKRGQNVTFRCDPISEHNRLYWYRQTLGQGPEFLTYFQNEAQLEKSRLLSDRFSAERPKGSFSTLEIQRTEQGDSAMYLCASSFGTGYTGELFFGEGSRLTVL.